This entry is about one T cell receptor beta chain. Its target antigen remains unknown. No much larger clone is present one base from it, and per-base qualities are unavailable. CD8 naive samples were obtained by positive selection for CCR7 among CD45RO-negative cells, yielding a CD45RA+CCR7+ population from which TemRA cells were excluded. Healthy HIV-negative adults with no recently reported acute infections or vaccinations were included as donors. Every donor was a Caucasian adult living in Nashville, Tennessee, USA. Blood was collected by leukapheresis, and PBMCs were isolated by Ficoll-Histopaque density gradient centrifugation and then cryopreserved in liquid nitrogen vapor phase. Purity and quantity of every magnetically sorted T cell population were checked by analytical flow cytometry. Genomic DNA was isolated from every sorted fraction and measured by UV absorbance on a Nanodrop 2000c. Using the deep immunoSEQ assay, multiplex PCR amplified TCR CDR3 regions from genomic DNA. For each cell subset, the extracted genomic DNA was distributed evenly across all wells of several immunoSEQ 96-well plates, and each plate served as one replicate. For sorted subsets, around 0.2 ug of genomic DNA, equivalent to around 30,000 T cell genomes, went into each replicate PCR. Purified libraries were measured with a Qubit 3.0 fluorometer, size-checked on a Bioanalyzer 2100, and measured again with the KAPA Library Quantification kit. A separate single-read 150-cycle Illumina NextSeq 550 flow cell was used to sequence each immunoSEQ 96-well plate. Regarding the original processing steps: Because only junctional sequences without quality scores were contained in the immunoSEQ output, filtering matching that applied to full-length reads could not be performed. To assign V/J genes and CDR3, sequences were annotated using PyIR, a Python wrapper for IgBLAST v1.9, with IMGT germline references. Reads with weak V/J assignments (E-value above 1e-6), missing CDR3, stop codons, out-of-frame junctions, or ambiguous translated residues were removed. V3J clonotypes were defined as sequences sharing the same inferred V gene, J gene, and CDR3 amino acid sequence. Percentage overlap between repertoires was calculated by dividing the number of shared unique clonotypes by the size of the smaller repertoire. RTK rarefaction, the Chao1 estimator, and Recon v2.1 estimates of unobserved clonotypes were used to assess repertoire richness. Generation probabilities were computed with OLGA for all TCRbeta clonotypes obtained by the gDNA method from a few donors. The table comes from immuneACCESS by way of TCRdb, which keeps in-frame sequences with V and J called. Part of the clones is missing from these tables; in studies checked, under half for an unresolved V gene and the rest for unknown reasons. V, J and clone size are those of that table, while D and trimming were read from the DNA. For this sample there are more than 600,000 clones; roughly nine tenths appear just once. The ten largest clones take up 24% of the sample.

From the germline V gene (reference sequence), CDR1 is SEHNR and CDR2 is FQNEAQ. V loses 1 base of germline sequence and J loses 8 bases, and the interval between the two ends is 12 bases. CDR3 length: 14 amino acids, cysteine to phenylalanine. Only the CDR3 DNA stays, 42 bases, in frame from base 1. These data are taken from a study of shared clonotypes between healthy human individuals (dated by TCRdb to 2020 to 2022). About the full investigation: The cohort included three men and a couple of women between 18 and 49 years of age. To increase sequencing depth and limit assay-specific biases, TCR repertoire library preparation and sequencing were carried out by different laboratories using diverse techniques. Blood TCR repertoires of five healthy adults were deeply sequenced to estimate repertoire size and the extent of clonotype sharing between individuals. Between about 0.8 and 9 billion PBMCs per donor were obtained by leukapheresis. For each donor, CD4 naive and CD4 memory were each run on three plates, CD8 naive on two plates, and CD8 memory on one plate. Overall study outcomes, separate from this receptor: The small number of donors limited the genetic and exposure-history diversity represented. Sampling was restricted to blood, and TCR repertoires in tissue are likely to differ from TCR repertoires in blood. Pairwise subsampling indicated that sequencing depth was expected to affect the degree of clonotype sharing among donors. When several donors were compared, the shared fraction of clonotypes was around 5% for naive CD4, approximately 3.3% for naive CD8, 2.3% for memory CD4, and 0.4% for memory CD8. Naive subsets generally had larger estimated clonotype richness than memory subsets did. Rarefaction of sorted-subset datasets indicated incomplete sequencing despite the large sequencing depth. Compared with non-shared clonotypes, clonotypes shared by all four sorted-subset donors had higher generation probabilities.

Recombination linked TRBV7-9 to TRBJ2-1, and possibly TRBD2, on 6 matching bases. Sequencing was performed on naive CD8+ T cells sorted from blood. According to the study, the label for this sample's cell subset or site signals: CD45RA+CCR7+. This clonotype originated in a man aged 25-40 years in good health. The CDR3 corresponds to CASSLVRGFDEQFF. The DNA sequence follows: TGTGCCAGCAGCTTAGTTCGGGGGTTCGATGAGCAGTTCTTC. Outside the CDR3, residues come from the reference TRBV7-9 and TRBJ2-1 proteins, so the full variable domain is: DTGVSQNPRHKITKRGQNVTFRCDPISEHNRLYWYRQTLGQGPEFLTYFQNEAQLEKSRLLSDRFSAERPKGSFSTLEIQRTEQGDSAMYLCASSLVRGFDEQFFGPGTRLTVL.